These 4 T cell receptor beta chains were sequenced from one sample in a study of T cell changes during pregnancy in multiple sclerosis. This table comes from immunoSEQ multiplex PCR, and its TCRdb copy is limited to in-frame clones, with some not included. The data hold roughly 100,000 clones, with roughly 92% observed a single time. Sequences were derived from peripheral blood, sampled after pregnancy. All receptors derive from a female donor with multiple sclerosis, enrolled in a pregnancy study.

The chain uses TRBV6-1 and TRBJ2-7; 7 bases are shared with TRBD1. The CDR3 consists of 14 residues. The germline CDR1 and CDR2 sequences are MNHNS and SASEGT. V lost 6 bases to trimming and J lost 0 bases; unmatched junction nucleotides: 5. The CDR3 here is CASRNRGPSYEQYF. DNA for the CDR3: TGTGCCAGCAGAAACAGGGGACCCTCCTACGAGCAGTACTTC.

The DNA of the CDR3 is TGCGCCAGCAGCTTGATGGATAGCCTTCGAGATACGCAGTATTTT. Protein sequence: CASSLMDSLRDTQYF. J is TRBJ2-3 and V is TRBV5-1; no clear D. The CDR3 has 15 amino acids. The germline V and J ends were trimmed by 1 base and 5 bases, with 14 bases remaining between them. Germline V gene data show CDR1 as SGHRS and CDR2 as YFSETQ.

The chain carries TRBV4-1 and TRBJ1-1, with 9 positions matching TRBD1. The CDR3 is made up of 19 amino acids. CDR1 MGHRA and CDR2 YSYEKL come from the germline V gene. V trimming: 2 bases; J trimming: 8 bases; junction bases outside the gene matches: 21. The CDR3 loop reads CASSQPLDRGAWGAFEAFF. DNA for the CDR3: TGCGCCAGCAGCCAACCCCTGGACAGGGGTGCTTGGGGTGCCTTCGAAGCTTTCTTT.

The J gene is TRBJ2-5, the V gene TRBV2; the match to TRBD2 covers 8 bases. The CDR3 length is 16 residues. Germline CDR1 SNHLY, CDR2 FYNNEI. With V trimmed by 3 bases and J by 6 bases, 12 bases remained unmatched. CDR3 sequence (DNA): TGTGCCAGCAGTGAGTCGGGAGGGAAGGTAGGAAAGACCCAGTACTTC. Protein: CASSESGGKVGKTQYF.